This T cell receptor (beta chain) was captured by sequencing in a study of T cells in Graves' hyperthyroidism and ophthalmopathy (dated by TCRdb to between 2018 and 2020). The study in broad terms: Peripheral blood samples were taken at initial diagnosis, before any treatment was given. Whether ophthalmopathy could be predicted prospectively was tested in an independent validation cohort made up of 18 to 20 hyperthyroidism patients plus 17 patients who later progressed to ophthalmopathy. The study also compared thyroid tissue and blood T-cell repertoires from roughly six Graves' hyperthyroidism patients. After blood sampling, hyperthyroidism patients were treated with methimazole at a starting dose of 30 mg daily, and ophthalmopathy patients were treated with high-dose intravenous methylprednisolone. TCR V-J signatures able to tell the groups apart were searched for in a discovery cohort of 90 to 100 patients, of whom under 45 had Graves' ophthalmopathy and 57 had stable Graves' hyperthyroidism. According to the paper, TCR Vbeta CDR3 sequencing was carried out on around 140 peripheral blood samples, which came from approximately 43 ophthalmopathy, around 74 hyperthyroidism and about 17 progressor patients. The 75 to 100 discovery patients were randomly divided into training and test sets at a 7:3 ratio. Broad study findings and their caveats: In validation, progression to ophthalmopathy was predicted by the model with almost 71% sensitivity and 72.22% specificity, a median of 6.5 months before onset. Most expanded thyroid clonotypes (frequency above 0.001) were also found in blood, which suggests that blood repertoires may mirror thyroid immune responses. Ophthalmopathy was separated from stable hyperthyroidism by a 13 V-J signature model, with over 85% sensitivity and about 81% specificity obtained in cross-validation and 80%/75% obtained in testing. No statistical method was used to set the sample size in advance, and investigators knew the group allocation.

Details on this clonotype: No cognate antigen has been identified for it. No much larger clonotype is one base removed from it; base qualities were not supplied.

Stable Graves' hyperthyroidism was defined as the absence of progression to ophthalmopathy over 18 months of follow-up. Hyperthyroidism patients were aged 18 to 65 years and newly diagnosed, with disease duration of less than 2 months. The study excluded patients with uncontrolled infections, other autoimmune diseases, pregnancy or lactation. Clinical symptoms, serum thyroxine and TRAb, thyroid ultrasound, and orbital computed tomography formed the basis for the diagnoses. PBMCs were isolated from about 9.1 ml of fresh peripheral blood by Ficoll-Paque density gradient centrifugation. Total RNA was extracted using Trizol reagent, and RNA quality was assessed on an Agilent 2100 Bioanalyzer. Amplification of TCR beta CDR3 regions was carried out from RNA transcripts. A first-round RT-PCR of the TCR CDR3 used the HTBI primer set with the Qiagen OneStep RT-PCR kit. A second multiplex PCR round built the libraries, followed by size selection and purification. Paired-end sequencing of the libraries was performed with 100 bp reads on an Illumina HiSeq2000. In the original analysis: SOAPnuke was used to process the raw data, throwing out any read that contained adapters or uncalled bases, had a mean Phred below 15, or lacked an exact constant-primer or identifier match. High-quality paired reads were merged using COPE v1.2.5, and each unique nucleotide sequence was defined as a clonotype. MiTCR v1.1 was used to align clonotypes to the IMGT TRBV, TRBD and TRBJ reference segments. Analysis was restricted to V-J combinations with a frequency above 0.0001, which covered roughly 99% of repertoires. A TCS score was defined as the ratio between F50 (clonal expansion) and ExV (chaos), using BLOSUM62-based TCRdist between CDR3 peptides within each V-J. Welch's t-statistics and random forest reduced 500 to 550 V-J features to 13, which were used in a naive Bayes classifier (R e1071). In TCRdb, the public reads were trimmed at Q25 with fastp and aligned with MiXCR, with productive beta chains retained. Rows merge per CDR3 protein into single entries with the most common DNA and genes. The V and J calls reflect TCRdb's pipeline rather than the authors' work. This sample has under 350,000 distinct CDR3 sequences in its table, and approximately 22% of those were observed once. The ten biggest clones cover about 50% of the sample.

The CDR3 has 17 amino acids, counting the end cysteine and phenylalanine. The entry retains the CDR3 DNA only, 51 bases that are in frame from base 1. V and J are trimmed by 4 bases and 4 bases, and the gene matches miss 11 bases of the junction. From the germline V gene, CDR1 is SGHAT and CDR2 is FQNNGV. The clonotype was recovered from a woman in her 50s with Graves' hyperthyroidism. Sequencing was performed on blood. The chain joins TRBV11-2 to TRBJ2-1; the junction holds 9 bases that match TRBD1. The CDR3 protein is CASSSPGQGKKYNEQFF. In nucleotides, the sequence is TGTGCCAGCAGCTCCCCGGGACAGGGTAAAAAATACAATGAGCAGTTCTTC.